A selection of T cell receptor beta chains follows, all from one sample in a study of beta chain features in type 1 diabetes. Sequenced by immunoSEQ multiplex PCR; TCRdb stores in-frame clones only, minus some. This table has 150,000 to 200,000 clones, 8.5% to 10% appearing once. Sequences were obtained from central memory CD4+ T cells from blood. The source of these receptors is a woman in her twenties or thirties with type 1 diabetes. Each CDR3 is given with its conserved first and last residue. Each record gives: J gene, clone size, V gene, D gene, CDR3 DNA, CDR3 protein. A D gene is named only where the DNA matches it firmly. Clone size is shown for a subset of rows, as once, few, many or a class of expanded clone.

j_gene: TRBJ1-2; abundance: -; v_gene: TRBV10-3; d_gene: TRBD1; CDR3nt: TGTGCCATCAGTGAAGCCCCAGGGGGCTACTATGGCTACACCTTC; CDR3aa: CAISEAPGGYYGYTF
j_gene: TRBJ2-5; abundance: -; v_gene: TRBV7-7; d_gene: -; CDR3nt: TGTGCTAGCAGCTTAGAACGAGGGATCGCCCAGTACTTC; CDR3aa: CASSLERGIAQYF
j_gene: TRBJ1-1; abundance: few; v_gene: TRBV29-1; d_gene: TRBD1; CDR3nt: TGCAGCGTTGACAGGGGGAAAACTGAAGCTTTCTTT; CDR3aa: CSVDRGKTEAFF
j_gene: TRBJ1-2; abundance: few; v_gene: TRBV5-1; d_gene: TRBD1; CDR3nt: TGCGCCAGCAGCCTAGGGACAGAGGACGCCTATGGCTACACCTTC; CDR3aa: CASSLGTEDAYGYTF
j_gene: TRBJ2-2; abundance: -; v_gene: TRBV5-1; d_gene: -; CDR3nt: TGCGCCAGCAGCCAACCGCAGGGGACCACCGGGGAGCTGTTTTTT; CDR3aa: CASSQPQGTTGELFF
j_gene: TRBJ2-1; abundance: -; v_gene: TRBV18; d_gene: TRBD2; CDR3nt: TGTGCCAGCTCACCACCGAACCTAGCGGGAGGAAGTGAGCAGTTCTTC; CDR3aa: CASSPPNLAGGSEQFF
j_gene: TRBJ1-2; abundance: few; v_gene: TRBV27; d_gene: TRBD1; CDR3nt: TGTGCCAGCAGCGACCCTGGACAGGGGCACTATGGCTACACCTTC; CDR3aa: CASSDPGQGHYGYTF
j_gene: TRBJ1-2; abundance: few; v_gene: TRBV29-1; d_gene: -; CDR3nt: TGCAGCGTTCTCAGGGTTAACTATGGCTACACCTTC; CDR3aa: CSVLRVNYGYTF
j_gene: TRBJ2-1; abundance: -; v_gene: TRBV7-9; d_gene: TRBD2; CDR3nt: TGTGCCAGCAGCTTAACGTCTAGCGGGAGTGAGCAGTTCTTC; CDR3aa: CASSLTSSGSEQFF
j_gene: TRBJ2-3; abundance: once; v_gene: TRBV27; d_gene: -; CDR3nt: TGTGCCAGCAGTTCAAGACAGGGAGGAGGTACGCAGTATTTT; CDR3aa: CASSSRQGGGTQYF
j_gene: TRBJ2-4; abundance: few; v_gene: TRBV30; d_gene: TRBD2; CDR3nt: TGTGCCGGAAACGGGGGGGCCAAAAACATTCAGTACTTC; CDR3aa: CAGNGGAKNIQYF
j_gene: TRBJ2-2; abundance: -; v_gene: TRBV19; d_gene: TRBD2; CDR3nt: TGTGCCAGCAGGAGGTCGGGAGGCGGGGAGCTGTTTTTT; CDR3aa: CASRRSGGGELFF
j_gene: TRBJ2-7; abundance: few; v_gene: TRBV30; d_gene: -; CDR3nt: TGTGCCTGGAGTGTAGGACCTGGGGCATCCTACGAGCAGTACTTC; CDR3aa: CAWSVGPGASYEQYF
j_gene: TRBJ2-1; abundance: few; v_gene: TRBV15; d_gene: TRBD1; CDR3nt: TGTGCCACCAGCAGAGAGGGTTGGGGACAGGACTACAATGAGCAGTTCTTC; CDR3aa: CATSREGWGQDYNEQFF
j_gene: TRBJ2-3; abundance: few; v_gene: TRBV6-5; d_gene: TRBD1; CDR3nt: TGTGCCAGCAGTTACTCCCCTGGACAGGGAGATACGCAGTATTTT; CDR3aa: CASSYSPGQGDTQYF
j_gene: TRBJ2-5; abundance: -; v_gene: TRBV18; d_gene: -; CDR3nt: TGTGCCAGCTCACCTGGGGGGCAAGAGACCCAGTACTTC; CDR3aa: CASSPGGQETQYF
j_gene: TRBJ1-4; abundance: few; v_gene: TRBV6-5; d_gene: -; CDR3nt: TGTGCCACCGGGGGTAGAAAGCCGGGAGAAAAACTGTTTTTT; CDR3aa: CATGGRKPGEKLFF
j_gene: TRBJ1-2; abundance: few; v_gene: TRBV9; d_gene: -; CDR3nt: TGTGCCAGCAGCGTAGAGTCCACAGGAACCTATGGCTACACCTTC; CDR3aa: CASSVESTGTYGYTF